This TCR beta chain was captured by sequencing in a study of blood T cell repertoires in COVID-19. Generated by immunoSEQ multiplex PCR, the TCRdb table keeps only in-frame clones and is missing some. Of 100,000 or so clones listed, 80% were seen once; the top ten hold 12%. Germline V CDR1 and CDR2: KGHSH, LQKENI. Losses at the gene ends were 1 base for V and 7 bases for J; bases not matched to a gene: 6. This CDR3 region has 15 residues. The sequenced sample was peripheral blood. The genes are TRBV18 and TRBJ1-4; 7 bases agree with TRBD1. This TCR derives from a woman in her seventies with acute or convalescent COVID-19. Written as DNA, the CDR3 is TGTGCCAGCTCACCACGGGCAGGGGGTTCTGAAAAACTGTTTTTT. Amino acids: CASSPRAGGSEKLFF.